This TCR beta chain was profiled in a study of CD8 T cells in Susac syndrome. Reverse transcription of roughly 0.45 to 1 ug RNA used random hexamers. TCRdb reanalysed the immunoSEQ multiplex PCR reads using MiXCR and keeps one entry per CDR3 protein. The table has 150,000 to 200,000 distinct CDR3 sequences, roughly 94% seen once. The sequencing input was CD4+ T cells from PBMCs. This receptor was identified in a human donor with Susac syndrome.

The CDR3 region has the DNA TGCAGCGGGTGGACTAGCGGGGCCCGCACAGATACGCAGTATTTT. It translates to CSGWTSGARTDTQYF. V gene TRBV29-1 combines with J gene TRBJ2-3, with TRBD2 identical over 12 bases. CDR1 and CDR2 from the germline V gene are SQVTM and ANQGSEA. The CDR3 is 15 amino acids. With V trimmed by 7 bases and J by 1 base, 6 bases remained unmatched.